This T cell receptor (beta chain) was recovered during a study of blood T cell repertoires in COVID-19. Clones were sequenced by immunoSEQ multiplex PCR, and TCRdb holds only the in-frame ones, with some missing. The data contain fewer than 350,000 clones, roughly 91% of them singletons. The sequencing sample was made of PBMCs or T cells enriched from blood (not recorded which). This TCR was sampled from a woman aged 35 to 49 with acute COVID-19.

DNA of the CDR3: TGTGCCAGCAAGAGTTATAGCAATCAGCCCCAGCATTTT. Amino acid sequence: CASKSYSNQPQHF. This sequence joins TRBV2 and TRBJ1-5; D gene uncertain. The germline V gene encodes CDR1 SNHLY and CDR2 FYNNEI. The CDR3 contains 13 residues. Trimming pared 7 bases from V and 0 bases from J, leaving 7 bases between.